These 20 T cell receptor beta chains originate from one sample sequenced in a study of human T cells and chemical hapten exposure. Described time point: patch test 2, 6 weeks after DPC sensitization. Treatment given: therapeutic diphenylcyclopropenone sensitization with weekly scalp DPC. TCRdb ran MiXCR on the RACE reads and lists one entry per CDR3 protein. This table has over 130,000 distinct CDR3 sequences, 12% appearing once. This material consisted of whole blood, taken in connection with sensitization to the hapten diphenylcyclopropenone (DPC). Source of these receptors: a woman aged 50 to 60 with alopecia areata. Some clones in this sample may be carry-over from other donors' samples.

This clonotype was detected ten times or more. The genes are TRBV2 and TRBJ2-7; D may match TRBD1 or TRBD2 (5 bases each). CDR1 and CDR2 from the germline V gene are SNHLY and FYNNEI. The CDR3 has 14 amino acids. The V gene lost 10 bases and the J gene lost 1 base, with 17 bases spanning the gap. CDR3 region: CATSAGTVSYEQYF. The CDR3, as DNA: TGTGCCACCAGCGCCGGGACGGTTTCCTACGAGCAGTACTTC.

The sample holds a few counts of this clonotype. The chain uses TRBV12-3 or TRBV12-4 and TRBJ1-5; no reliable D call. The CDR3 has 16 residues. Trimming removed 1 base from V and 0 bases from J, with 10 bases in between. Here the CDR3 DNA reads TGTGCCAGCAGTTTAGTAACGGTAGCTAGCAATCAGCCCCAGCATTTT. It is translated as CASSLVTVASNQPQHF.

This clonotype was seen at least ten times. The CDR3 DNA reads TGCAGTGCTAGAGATCCTAGCGGGAGTAGCTATGAGCAGTTCTTC. The encoded protein is CSARDPSGSSYEQFF. V is TRBV20-1 and J is TRBJ2-1; 10 nucleotides agree with TRBD2. This CDR3 has 15 residues. J gave up 8 bases and V 0 bases, and 7 bases lay outside the gene matches. Germline V gives CDR1 DFQATT, CDR2 SNEGSKA (reference sequence).

This clonotype occurred a few times. The chain has TRBV3-1 and TRBJ2-7; no clear D gene. V lost 2 bases and J lost 2, with 10 bases in between. The V gene's germline CDR1 is LGHDT and CDR2 YNNKEL (reference sequence). The CDR3 loop spans 14 amino acids. For the CDR3, the DNA is TGTGCCAGCAGCCAAAGAGGAAGGGCCTACGAGCAGTACTTC. Translation gives CASSQRGRAYEQYF.

V usage is TRBV11-2 and J usage is TRBJ2-6, with D possibly being TRBD1 (6 bases). The CDR3 is 15 amino acids. V was pared by 4 bases and J by 2 bases, with 9 bases between. The germline V gene has CDR1 SGHAT and CDR2 FQNNGV. CDR3 sequence (DNA): TGTGCCAGCAGCTCCCACAGGGCTGGGGCCAACGTCCTGACTTTC. It specifies CASSSHRAGANVLTF.

The chain carries TRBV25-1 and TRBJ1-1; D possibly corresponds to TRBD1 (6 bases). Per germline, CDR1 MGHDK and CDR2 SYGVNS. Trimming shortened V by 1 base and J by 1 base, and 13 bases separated the two germline ends. The CDR3 extends over 16 amino acids. The CDR3 is CASSELGQGRNTEAFF. In DNA form, the CDR3 reads TGTGCCAGCAGTGAATTGGGGCAGGGGAGGAACACTGAAGCTTTCTTT.

The CDR3 loop is CASSHATVEQYF. The CDR3 coding sequence is TGTGCCAGCTCCCATGCGACCGTCGAGCAGTACTTC. The chain recombines TRBV27 with TRBJ2-7; D unclear. CDR1 and CDR2 (germline): MNHEY, SMNVEV (reference sequence). CDR3 size: 12 residues. V gave up 8 bases and J gave up 6 bases, with 14 bases separating them.

The chain couples TRBV6-5 to TRBJ2-3, with 15 bases fitting TRBD2. This CDR3 contains 15 residues. V dropped 6 bases and J dropped 6; count of bases not matched to a gene: 4. Germline V gene sequence: CDR1 MNHEY, CDR2 SVGAGI. CDR3 bases: TGTGCCAGCAGATTCGGACTAGCGGGAGGGGATACGCAGTATTTT. Translating gives CASRFGLAGGDTQYF.

This clonotype was counted many times. V and J are TRBV7-2 and TRBJ2-7; 11 nucleotides agree with TRBD2. Trimming at V came to 5 bases and at J to 8 bases, leaving 11 bases not matched to a gene. The germline gives CDR1 SGHTA, CDR2 FQGNSA. This CDR3 has 15 amino acids. CDR3 in amino acids: CASSAKLAGERKQYF. CDR3 sequence (DNA): TGTGCCAGCAGCGCGAAACTAGCGGGAGAAAGAAAGCAGTACTTC.

This clonotype was observed a handful of times. This sequence joins TRBV19 and TRBJ2-7; 10 bases fit TRBD1. Losses at the gene ends were 6 bases for V and 6 bases for J; bases not matched to a gene: 8. Germline-derived CDR1 and CDR2 are LNHDA and SQIVND (reference sequence). The CDR3 sequence is 14 residues long. CDR3 in amino acids: CASSSQTGGGEQYF. CDR3 DNA: TGTGCCAGTAGCTCCCAGACAGGGGGCGGCGAGCAGTACTTC.

CDR3 amino acids: CASSLETGAEQYF. For the CDR3, the DNA is TGCGCCAGCAGCTTGGAGACAGGGGCCGAGCAGTACTTC. This chain connects TRBV5-1 to TRBJ2-7; 8 bases match TRBD1. This CDR3 spans 13 amino acids. Unmatched junction bases numbered 2, after V lost 0 bases and J lost 6 bases. The germline V gene has CDR1 SGHRS and CDR2 YFSETQ.

In this sample, this clonotype turned up a few times. The chain joins TRBV11-2 to TRBJ2-1; no clear D gene. The CDR3 length is 13 residues. Looked up from germline, CDR1 is SGHAT and CDR2 is FQNNGV. Trimming took 1 base from V and 8 from J, leaving 9 bases between them. CDR3 bases: TGTGCCAGCAGCTTAGCGGTTAGGCATGAGCAGTTCTTC. It encodes CASSLAVRHEQFF.

The CDR3 nucleotides are TGCAGCGTTGTGACAGGGGCCAGCAATCAGCCCCAGCATTTT. Its translation is CSVVTGASNQPQHF. The chain employs TRBV29-1 and TRBJ1-5; 8 nucleotides agree with TRBD1. Germline V lookup: CDR1 SQVTM, CDR2 ANQGSEA. V dropped 4 bases and J dropped 1; count of bases not matched to a gene: 3. CDR3 length equals 14 residues.

The chain couples TRBV27 to TRBJ1-2, with a weak D call TRBD1 (6 bases). The CDR3 runs 13 residues. The germline V gene has CDR1 MNHEY and CDR2 SMNVEV (reference sequence). V lost 5 bases, J lost 7 bases, and 14 bases lay in between. The CDR3 is CASSQQGVGGYTF. The CDR3 DNA follows: TGTGCCAGCAGTCAACAGGGAGTGGGTGGCTACACCTTC.

The genes are TRBV21-1 and TRBJ2-7. TRBV21-1 represents a pseudogene. The CDR3 contains 13 residues. CDR3 nucleotide sequence: TGTGCCAGCAGCAAGGTGCCGGCGAACGAGCAGTACTTC. Its protein is CASSKVPANEQYF.

This clonotype was recorded at least ten times. The chain employs TRBV19 and TRBJ1-2; TRBD1 might be the D (6 bases). CDR3 length: 13 residues. V lost 4 bases and J 7 bases, leaving 13 bases between the germline ends. CDR1 is LNHDA and CDR2 is SQIVND in the germline V gene (reference sequence). CDR3 nucleotide sequence: TGTGCCAGTAGTAAGACAGGAGGCGGTGGCTACACCTTC. This codes for CASSKTGGGGYTF.

V is TRBV7-9 and J is TRBJ2-5; the D gene is possibly TRBD1 (6 bases). V was cut by 1 base and J by 4 bases, with 7 bases left in between. The CDR3 runs to 13 residues. CDR1 SEHNR and CDR2 FQNEAQ come from the germline V gene (reference sequence). CDR3 sequence reads: CASSLVGAETQYF. The CDR3 DNA reads as TGTGCCAGCAGCTTAGTGGGGGCAGAGACCCAGTACTTC.

The chain combines TRBV20-1 with TRBJ2-3, with TRBD1 identical over 10 bases. Germline V CDR1 and CDR2: DFQATT, SNEGSKA (reference sequence). The length of the CDR3 is 16 residues. V gave up 5 bases and J gave up 2 bases; unmatched junction bases: 10. The CDR3 loop is CSASDRGHSPTDTQYF. DNA for the CDR3: TGCAGTGCTTCCGACAGGGGGCACTCCCCCACAGATACGCAGTATTTT.

This clonotype showed up just a few times. The chain combines TRBV6-6 with TRBJ2-2, with TRBD1 matching over 9 bases. The CDR3 has 16 residues. The germline gives CDR1 MNHNY, CDR2 SVGAGI (reference sequence). V gave up 8 bases and J gave up 4 bases; unmatched junction bases: 11. Here the CDR3 DNA reads TGTGCCAGCTATTGGACAGGGGCCCTGAGCACCGGGGAGCTGTTTTTT. Translated, it gives CASYWTGALSTGELFF.

The chain combines TRBV6-6 with TRBJ1-1; D is uncertain. This CDR3 contains 14 residues. Germline V gene lookup returns CDR1 MNHNY and CDR2 SVGAGI (reference sequence). Trimming left V 8 bases short and J 8 bases short, with 21 bases between. The CDR3 reads CASQGQVGVREAFF. The CDR3 DNA sequence: TGTGCCAGCCAAGGGCAGGTCGGTGTGAGGGAAGCTTTCTTT.